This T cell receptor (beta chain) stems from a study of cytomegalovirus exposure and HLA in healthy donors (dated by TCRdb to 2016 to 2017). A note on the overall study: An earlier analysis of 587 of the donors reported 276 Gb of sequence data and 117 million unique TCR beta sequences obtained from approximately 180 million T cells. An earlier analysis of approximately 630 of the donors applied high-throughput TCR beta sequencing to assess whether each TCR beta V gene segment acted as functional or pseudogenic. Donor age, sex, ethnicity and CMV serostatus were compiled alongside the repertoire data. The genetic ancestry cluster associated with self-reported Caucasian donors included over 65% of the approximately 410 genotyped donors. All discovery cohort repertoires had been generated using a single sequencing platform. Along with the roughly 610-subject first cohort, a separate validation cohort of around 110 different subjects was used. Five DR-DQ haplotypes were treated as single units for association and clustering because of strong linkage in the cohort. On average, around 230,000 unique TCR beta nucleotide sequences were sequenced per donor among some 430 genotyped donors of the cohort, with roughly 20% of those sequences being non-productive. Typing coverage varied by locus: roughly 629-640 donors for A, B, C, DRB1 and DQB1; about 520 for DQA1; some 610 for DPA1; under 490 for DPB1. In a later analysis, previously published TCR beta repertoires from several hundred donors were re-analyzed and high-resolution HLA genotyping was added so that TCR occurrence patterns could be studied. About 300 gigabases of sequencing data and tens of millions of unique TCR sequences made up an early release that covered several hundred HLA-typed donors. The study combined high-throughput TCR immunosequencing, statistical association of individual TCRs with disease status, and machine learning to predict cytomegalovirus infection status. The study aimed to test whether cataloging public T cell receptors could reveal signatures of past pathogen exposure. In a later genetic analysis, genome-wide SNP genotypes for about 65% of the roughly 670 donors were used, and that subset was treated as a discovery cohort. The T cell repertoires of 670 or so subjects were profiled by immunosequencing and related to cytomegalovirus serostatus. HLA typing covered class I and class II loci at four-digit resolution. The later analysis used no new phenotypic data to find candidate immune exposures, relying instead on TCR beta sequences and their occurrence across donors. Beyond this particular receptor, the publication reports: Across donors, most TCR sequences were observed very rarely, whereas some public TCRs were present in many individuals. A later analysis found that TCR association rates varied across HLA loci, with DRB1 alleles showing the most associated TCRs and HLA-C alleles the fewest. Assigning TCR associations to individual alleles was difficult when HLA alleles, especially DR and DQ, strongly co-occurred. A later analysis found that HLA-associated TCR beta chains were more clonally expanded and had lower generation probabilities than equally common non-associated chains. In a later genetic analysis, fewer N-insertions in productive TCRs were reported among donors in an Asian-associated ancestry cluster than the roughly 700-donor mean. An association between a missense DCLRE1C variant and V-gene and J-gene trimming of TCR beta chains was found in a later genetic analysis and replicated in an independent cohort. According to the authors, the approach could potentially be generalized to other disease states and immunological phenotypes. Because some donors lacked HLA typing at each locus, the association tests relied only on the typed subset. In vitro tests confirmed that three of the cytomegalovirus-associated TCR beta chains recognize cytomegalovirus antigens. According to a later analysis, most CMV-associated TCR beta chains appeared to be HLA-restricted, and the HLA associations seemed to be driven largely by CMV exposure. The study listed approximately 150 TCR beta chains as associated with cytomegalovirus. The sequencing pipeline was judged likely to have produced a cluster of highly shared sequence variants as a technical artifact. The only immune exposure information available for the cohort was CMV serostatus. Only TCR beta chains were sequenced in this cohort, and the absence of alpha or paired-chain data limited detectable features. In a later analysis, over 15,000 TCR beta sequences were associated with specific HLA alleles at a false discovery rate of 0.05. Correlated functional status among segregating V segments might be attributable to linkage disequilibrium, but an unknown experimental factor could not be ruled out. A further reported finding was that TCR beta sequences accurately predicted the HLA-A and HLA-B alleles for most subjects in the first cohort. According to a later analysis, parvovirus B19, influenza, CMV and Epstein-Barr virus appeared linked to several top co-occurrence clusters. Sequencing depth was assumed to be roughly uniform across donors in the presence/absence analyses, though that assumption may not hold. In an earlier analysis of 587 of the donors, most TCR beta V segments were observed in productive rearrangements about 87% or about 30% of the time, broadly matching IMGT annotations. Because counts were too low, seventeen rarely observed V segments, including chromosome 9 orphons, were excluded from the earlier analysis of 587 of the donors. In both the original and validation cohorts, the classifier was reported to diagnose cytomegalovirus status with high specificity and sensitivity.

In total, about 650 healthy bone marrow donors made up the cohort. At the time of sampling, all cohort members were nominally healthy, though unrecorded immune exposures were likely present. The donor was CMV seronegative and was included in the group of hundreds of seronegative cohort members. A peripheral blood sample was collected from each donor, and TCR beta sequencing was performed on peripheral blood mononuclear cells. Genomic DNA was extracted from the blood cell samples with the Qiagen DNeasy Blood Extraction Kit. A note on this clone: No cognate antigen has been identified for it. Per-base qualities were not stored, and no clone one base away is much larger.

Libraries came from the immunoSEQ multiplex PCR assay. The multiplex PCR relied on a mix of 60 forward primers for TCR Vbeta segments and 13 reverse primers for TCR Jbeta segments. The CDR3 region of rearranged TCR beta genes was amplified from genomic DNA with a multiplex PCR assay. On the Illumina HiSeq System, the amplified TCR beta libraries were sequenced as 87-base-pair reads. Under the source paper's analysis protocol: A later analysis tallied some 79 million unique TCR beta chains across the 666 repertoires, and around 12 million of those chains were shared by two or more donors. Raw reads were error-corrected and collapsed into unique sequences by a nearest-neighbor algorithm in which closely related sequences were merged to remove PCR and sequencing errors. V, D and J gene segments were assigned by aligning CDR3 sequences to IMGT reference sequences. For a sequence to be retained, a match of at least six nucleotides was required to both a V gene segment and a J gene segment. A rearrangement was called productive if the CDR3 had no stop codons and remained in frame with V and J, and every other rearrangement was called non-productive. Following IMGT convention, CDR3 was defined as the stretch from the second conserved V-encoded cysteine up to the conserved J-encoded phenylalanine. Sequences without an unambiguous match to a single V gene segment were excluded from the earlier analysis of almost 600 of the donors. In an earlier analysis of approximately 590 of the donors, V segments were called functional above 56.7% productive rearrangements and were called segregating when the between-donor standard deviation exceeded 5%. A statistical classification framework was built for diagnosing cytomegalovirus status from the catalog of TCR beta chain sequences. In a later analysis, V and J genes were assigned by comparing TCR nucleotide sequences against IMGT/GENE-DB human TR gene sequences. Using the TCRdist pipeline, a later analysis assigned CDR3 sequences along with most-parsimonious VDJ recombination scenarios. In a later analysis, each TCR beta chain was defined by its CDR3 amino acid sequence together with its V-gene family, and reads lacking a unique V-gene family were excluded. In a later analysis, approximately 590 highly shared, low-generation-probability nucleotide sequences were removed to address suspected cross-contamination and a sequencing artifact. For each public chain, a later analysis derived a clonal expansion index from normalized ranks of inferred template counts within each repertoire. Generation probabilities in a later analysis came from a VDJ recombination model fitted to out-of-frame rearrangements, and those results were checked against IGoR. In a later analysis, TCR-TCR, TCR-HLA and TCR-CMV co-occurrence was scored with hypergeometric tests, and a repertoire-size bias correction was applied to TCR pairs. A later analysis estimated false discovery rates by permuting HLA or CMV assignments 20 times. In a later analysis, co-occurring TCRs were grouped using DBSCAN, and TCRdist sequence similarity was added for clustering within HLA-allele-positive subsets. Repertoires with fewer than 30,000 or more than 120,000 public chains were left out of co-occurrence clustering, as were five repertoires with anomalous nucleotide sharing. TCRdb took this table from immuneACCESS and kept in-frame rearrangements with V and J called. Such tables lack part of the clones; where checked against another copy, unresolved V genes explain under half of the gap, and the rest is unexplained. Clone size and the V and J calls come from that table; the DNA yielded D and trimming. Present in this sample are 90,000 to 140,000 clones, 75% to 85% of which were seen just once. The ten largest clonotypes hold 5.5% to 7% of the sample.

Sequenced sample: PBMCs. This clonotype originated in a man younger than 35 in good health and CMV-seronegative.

The CDR3 region has the sequence CASSLAGTRTEQYF. The DNA sequence is as follows: TGTGCCAGCAGCCTCGCAGGAACTAGAACCGAGCAGTACTTC. In this chain, TRBV5-6 is recombined with TRBJ2-7; D gene: possibly TRBD2, on 5 matching bases. Spanning cysteine to phenylalanine, the CDR3 consists of 14 amino acids. Just CDR3 DNA is preserved here, 42 bases in frame from base 1. Reading the germline V gene gives CDR1 SGHDT and CDR2 YYEEEE. V drops 4 bases and J drops 6 bases, leaving 17 bases in between.